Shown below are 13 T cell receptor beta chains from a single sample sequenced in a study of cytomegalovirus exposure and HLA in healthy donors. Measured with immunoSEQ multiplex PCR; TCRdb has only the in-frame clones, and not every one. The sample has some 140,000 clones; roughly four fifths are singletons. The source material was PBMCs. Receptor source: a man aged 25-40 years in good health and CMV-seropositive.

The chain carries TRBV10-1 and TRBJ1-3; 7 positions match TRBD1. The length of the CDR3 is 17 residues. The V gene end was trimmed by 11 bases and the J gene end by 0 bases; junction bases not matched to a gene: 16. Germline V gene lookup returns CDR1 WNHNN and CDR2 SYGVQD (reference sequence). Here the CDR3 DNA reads TGCGCCGGAACGACAGGGTCTCTAAACCTCTCTGGAAACACCATATATTTT. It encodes CAGTTGSLNLSGNTIYF.

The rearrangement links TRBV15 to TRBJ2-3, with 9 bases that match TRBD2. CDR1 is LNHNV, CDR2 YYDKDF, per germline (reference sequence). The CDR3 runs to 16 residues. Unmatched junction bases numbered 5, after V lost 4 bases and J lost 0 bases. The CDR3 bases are TGTGCCACCAGCATGGGACTAGCCCCTAGCACAGATACGCAGTATTTT. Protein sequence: CATSMGLAPSTDTQYF.

CDR3 nucleotide sequence: TGCGCCAGCAGCCTAGCGGGGGGTGCAGATACGCAGTATTTT. This gives the protein CASSLAGGADTQYF. The chain uses TRBV10-1 and TRBJ2-3; TRBD2 agrees at 11 bases. Germline V gene data show CDR1 as WNHNN and CDR2 as SYGVQD (reference sequence). V was clipped by 6 bases and J by 4 bases; unmatched bases: 3. CDR3 length: 14 residues.

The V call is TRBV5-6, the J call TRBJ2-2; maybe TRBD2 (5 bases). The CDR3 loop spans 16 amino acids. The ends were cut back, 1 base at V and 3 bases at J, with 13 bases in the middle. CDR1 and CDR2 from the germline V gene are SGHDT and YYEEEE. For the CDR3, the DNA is TGTGCCAGCAGCTTGTCGCGCCGGACTCACACCGGGGAGCTGTTTTTT. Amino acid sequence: CASSLSRRTHTGELFF.

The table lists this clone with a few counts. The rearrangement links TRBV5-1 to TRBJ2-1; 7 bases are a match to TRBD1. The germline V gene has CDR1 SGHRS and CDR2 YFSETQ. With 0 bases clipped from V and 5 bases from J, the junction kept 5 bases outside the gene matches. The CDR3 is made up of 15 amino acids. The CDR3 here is CASSLEGDSNNEQFF. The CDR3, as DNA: TGCGCCAGCAGCTTGGAAGGGGACAGCAACAATGAGCAGTTCTTC.

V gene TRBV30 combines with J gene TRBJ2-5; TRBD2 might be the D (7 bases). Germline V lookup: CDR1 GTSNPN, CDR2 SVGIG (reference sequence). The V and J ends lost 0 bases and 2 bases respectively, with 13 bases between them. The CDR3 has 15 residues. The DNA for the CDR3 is TGTGCCTGGAGTGTACGTGGGGGGGCACAAGAGACCCAGTACTTC. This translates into CAWSVRGGAQETQYF.

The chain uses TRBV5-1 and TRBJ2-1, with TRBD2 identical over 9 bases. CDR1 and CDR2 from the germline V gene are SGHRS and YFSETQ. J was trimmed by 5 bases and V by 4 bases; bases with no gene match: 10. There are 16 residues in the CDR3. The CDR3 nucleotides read TGCGCCAGCAGCGGGGTGGGACTAGCCCAACACAATGAGCAGTTCTTC. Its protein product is CASSGVGLAQHNEQFF.

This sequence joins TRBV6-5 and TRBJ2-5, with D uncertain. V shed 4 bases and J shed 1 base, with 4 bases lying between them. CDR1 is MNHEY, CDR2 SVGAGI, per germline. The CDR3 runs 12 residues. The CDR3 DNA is TGTGCCAGCAGTTCCGTCCAAGAGACCCAGTACTTC. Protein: CASSSVQETQYF.

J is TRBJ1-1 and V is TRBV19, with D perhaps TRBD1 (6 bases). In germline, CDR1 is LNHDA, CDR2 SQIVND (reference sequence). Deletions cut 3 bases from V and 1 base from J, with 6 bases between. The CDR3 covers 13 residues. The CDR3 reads CASSMTGNTEAFF. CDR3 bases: TGTGCCAGTAGTATGACAGGGAACACTGAAGCTTTCTTT. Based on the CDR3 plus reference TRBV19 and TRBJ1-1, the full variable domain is DGGITQSPKYLFRKEGQNVTLSCEQNLNHDAMYWYRQDPGQGLRLIYYSQIVNDFQKGDIAEGYSVSREKKESFPLTVTSAQKNPTAFYLCASSMTGNTEAFFGQGTRLTVV.

The CDR3 protein is CASSTLAGGWNSHNEQFF. DNA of the CDR3: TGTGCCAGCAGCACCCTAGCGGGAGGGTGGAACAGCCACAATGAGCAGTTCTTC. The chain links TRBV9 to TRBJ2-1, with TRBD2 identical over 12 bases. This CDR3 contains 18 residues. The V and J ends lost 4 bases and 5 bases, in that order; junction bases with no gene match: 13. CDR1 is SGDLS and CDR2 is YYNGEE in the germline V gene. The full variable domain, its missing parts supplied by reference TRBV9 and TRBJ2-1, is DSGVTQTPKHLITATGQRVTLRCSPRSGDLSVYWYQQSLDQGLQFLIQYYNGEERAKGNILERFSAQQFPDLHSELNLSSLELGDSALYFCASSTLAGGWNSHNEQFFGPGTRLTVL.

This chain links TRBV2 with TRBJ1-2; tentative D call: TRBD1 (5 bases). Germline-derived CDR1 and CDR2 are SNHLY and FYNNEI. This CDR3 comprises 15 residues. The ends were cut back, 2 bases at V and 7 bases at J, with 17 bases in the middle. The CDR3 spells CASSEQGLRRGGYTF. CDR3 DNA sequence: TGTGCCAGCAGTGAACAGGGCCTCAGAAGAGGTGGCTACACCTTC.

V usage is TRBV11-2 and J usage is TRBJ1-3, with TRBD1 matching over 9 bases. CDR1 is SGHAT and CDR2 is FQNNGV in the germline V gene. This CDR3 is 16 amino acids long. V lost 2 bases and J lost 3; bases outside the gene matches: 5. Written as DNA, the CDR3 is TGTGCCAGCAGCTTAACAGGGGGCGGCAATGGAAACACCATATATTTT. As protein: CASSLTGGGNGNTIYF.

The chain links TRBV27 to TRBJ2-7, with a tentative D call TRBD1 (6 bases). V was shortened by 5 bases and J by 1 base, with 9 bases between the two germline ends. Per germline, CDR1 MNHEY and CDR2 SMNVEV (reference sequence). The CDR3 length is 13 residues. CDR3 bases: TGTGCCAGCAGTAGACAGGTATCCTACGAGCAGTACTTC. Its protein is CASSRQVSYEQYF.